This T cell receptor beta chain comes out of a study of T cell responses to AZD1222 COVID-19 vaccine. Whole-study context: Second-dose timings of about 4 or about 12 weeks were pooled. Study-level results: Seropositive at baseline were only a handful of AZD1222 recipients. Spike-wide vaccine-associated CD4 TCRs dominated at 160-218 and 743-854.

The assay was immunoSEQ multiplex PCR, and TCRdb's table has in-frame clones only and misses some. The sample carries approximately 120,000 clones, over 90% recorded once. Between the trimmed V and J ends, which lost 7 bases and 3 bases, there was a span of 8 bases. Germline CDR1 is MNHEY and CDR2 is SVGAGI. CDR3 size: 12 residues. Comment on this clone: Its specificity is not known.

This TCR was sampled from an adult in good health. This specimen was peripheral blood, taken on day 0 of AZD1222 vaccination. The rearrangement joins TRBV6-5 to TRBJ2-3, with a tentative D call TRBD2 (6 bases). The CDR3 loop is CASMGGTDTQYF. CDR3 DNA sequence: TGTGCCAGCATGGGGGGAACAGATACGCAGTATTTT.